This entry features one T cell receptor beta chain sequence. Its antigen is unknown. The second PCR ran 7 to 11 cycles with a sample-barcoded 5' primer and J-beta primers. Using its own MiXCR run on the 5' RACE reads, TCRdb lists one record per CDR3 protein. Here the sample spans approximately 2,000,000 distinct CDR3 sequences, roughly 43% being singletons. The V end lost 0 bases, the J end lost 5 bases, and 9 bases lay between the germline ends. Germline CDR1 is LGHNA and CDR2 is YNFKEQ. CDR3 length: 14 residues. This entry belongs to a study of blood T cells in healthy people across ages. General observations from the study: Using unsorted PBMCs precluded a conclusive naive versus antigen-experienced comparison. Roughly linear declines in TCR beta diversity per million T cells occurred with age. It was not known whether donors were CMV positive (a possible confounder of expanded clonotype changes).

This chain joins TRBV4-2 and TRBJ2-3, with D unclear. Sequences were obtained from blood. The sequence derives from a human donor in good health. This CDR3 reads CASSQDPVLDTQYF. CDR3 DNA: TGTGCCAGCAGCCAAGATCCGGTGTTAGATACGCAGTATTTT.